Below, 24 T cell receptor beta chains from the same sample are listed, as sequenced in a study of spatial heterogeneity in lung cancer. Each CDR3 protein is one row after TCRdb ran MiXCR on the 5' RACE reads. The profile shows approximately 7,000 distinct CDR3 sequences, roughly 14% of them singletons. Their antigen targets remain unknown. The time point denotes: sample taken at primary tumor resection. Study-level points and caveats: The number of expanded tumor alpha and beta chains correlated with mutation number.

Sequenced material: lung tumor tissue, taken at surgery. These receptors originate from a male donor with early-stage non-small cell lung cancer.

At least ten counts were recorded for this clonotype. Being off target in a library aimed at alpha chains, this beta chain has a size of little meaning. V is TRBV3-1 and J is TRBJ1-2; D gene uncertain. CDR3 size: 13 residues. Germline CDR1 is LGHDT and CDR2 is YNNKEL (reference sequence). V was shortened by 4 bases and J by 2 bases, with 8 bases between the two germline ends. CDR3 residues: CASSLDENYGYTF. Here the CDR3 DNA reads TGTGCCAGCAGCCTTGATGAGAACTATGGCTACACCTTC.

A remark on this clonotype: Being off target in a library aimed at alpha chains, this beta chain has a size of little meaning. J is TRBJ2-2 and V is TRBV4-2, with D perhaps matching TRBD1 (6 bases). Per germline, CDR1 LGHNA and CDR2 YNFKEQ. Trimming took off 0 bases at V and 1 base at J, with 9 bases between the two ends. The CDR3 has 16 residues. CDR3: CASSQDGTRNTGELFF. CDR3 nucleotide sequence: TGTGCCAGCAGCCAAGATGGGACAAGGAACACCGGGGAGCTGTTTTTT.

This clonotype was observed many times. This beta chain is a stray read from a library made for alpha chains; its abundance is not meaningful. J is TRBJ2-5 and V is TRBV4-1; TRBD2 might be the D (7 bases). The CDR3 is made up of 17 amino acids. V was trimmed by 3 bases and J by 0 bases, leaving 17 bases between them. The germline CDR1 and CDR2 sequences are MGHRA and YSYEKL. CDR3 amino acids: CASSHPKRGGYQETQYF. CDR3 sequence (DNA): TGCGCCAGCAGCCACCCGAAGAGGGGGGGATACCAAGAGACCCAGTACTTC.

A note on this clonotype: Since it is a stray read in a library aimed at alpha chains, this beta chain has a size that is not meaningful. The chain employs TRBV6-1 and TRBJ2-4, with TRBD1 matching 7 bases. CDR1 is MNHNS and CDR2 is SASEGT in the germline V gene. There are 17 residues in the CDR3. The ends lost 7 bases at V and 0 bases at J; junction bases unmatched: 12. The CDR3 DNA reads as TGTGCCAGCAACACAGGGGCGCCCGGCCTAGCCAAAAACATTCAGTACTTC. It encodes CASNTGAPGLAKNIQYF.

Many counts were recorded for this clonotype. This beta chain is a stray sequence in a library constructed for alpha chains; its clone size is not meaningful. This chain joins TRBV5-6 and TRBJ1-5, with D possibly matching TRBD1 (5 bases). The CDR3 runs to 14 residues. Germline V gene lookup returns CDR1 SGHDT and CDR2 YYEEEE. V gave up 0 bases and J gave up 5 bases, with 9 bases separating them. In nucleotides, the CDR3 is TGTGCCAGCAGCTTGGTAGGGGACGATCAGCCCCAGCATTTT. It encodes CASSLVGDDQPQHF.

This clonotype was picked up many times. As an off-target read in a library built for alpha chains, this beta chain has a frequency of little significance. The chain recombines TRBV6-4 with TRBJ2-1, with D possibly TRBD2 on 6 matching bases. V gave up 5 bases and J gave up 7 bases, with 12 bases separating them. The germline gives CDR1 MRHNA, CDR2 SNTAGT. This CDR3 spans 13 amino acids. The CDR3 loop reads CASSRDSGNEQFF. Here the CDR3 DNA reads TGTGCCAGCAGTCGGGACTCTGGGAATGAGCAGTTCTTC.

This clonotype has ten or more counts. As an off-target read in a library built for alpha chains, this beta chain has a frequency of little significance. V is TRBV5-1 and J is TRBJ2-5; 7 bases line up with TRBD2. This CDR3 contains 14 residues. CDR1 and CDR2 from the germline V gene are SGHRS and YFSETQ. J gave up 5 bases and V 4 bases, and 8 bases lay outside the gene matches. CDR3 in DNA: TGCGCCAGCAGCACAAGCGGGATAGGGGAGACCCAGTACTTC. This encodes CASSTSGIGETQYF. The whole variable domain, filled in from reference TRBV5-1 and TRBJ2-5, reads KAGVTQTPRYLIKTRGQQVTLSCSPISGHRSVSWYQQTPGQGLQFLFEYFSETQRNKGNFPGRFSGRQFSNSRSEMNVSTLELGDSALYLCASSTSGIGETQYFGPGTRLLVL.

This clonotype was detected ten times or more. With the library built for alpha chains, this beta chain is off target and its frequency is not meaningful. The V call is TRBV5-1, the J call TRBJ2-5; 14 positions match TRBD2. Germline CDR1 SGHRS, CDR2 YFSETQ. After removal of 4 bases from V and 4 bases from J, the junction contained 9 bases not matched to a gene. The CDR3 extends over 17 amino acids. As DNA, the CDR3 is TGCGCCAGCAGCCAGGGACTAGCGGGAGTGAGAGCAGAGACCCAGTACTTC. Protein sequence: CASSQGLAGVRAETQYF.

By frequency in the sample, this clonotype is medium-sized. Found in a library prepared for alpha chains, this beta chain is an off-target read, and its abundance has little meaning. The chain joins TRBV5-6 to TRBJ1-2, with a possible D match to TRBD1 (5 bases). Trimming removed 0 bases at V and 10 bases at J, with 10 bases between. The CDR3 contains 12 residues. Germline CDR1 reads SGHDT; CDR2 reads YYEEEE. In DNA form, the CDR3 reads TGTGCCAGCAGCTTGGTAGACAGCTTCTACACCTTC. As protein: CASSLVDSFYTF.

This clonotype was observed at least ten times. This beta chain is off target for a library built for alpha chains, so its abundance means little. The chain recombines TRBV20-1 with TRBJ2-7, with a weak D call TRBD1 (5 bases). CDR1 and CDR2 from the germline V gene are DFQATT and SNEGSKA (reference sequence). The CDR3 is 12 amino acids. Trimming stripped 6 bases from V and 0 bases from J, with 9 bases between. The CDR3 DNA is TGCAGTGCGCGGACAAACTCCTACGAGCAGTACTTC. Amino acids: CSARTNSYEQYF.

This clonotype was counted at least ten times. In a library made to pick up alpha chains, this beta chain is a stray read with a size that means little. The V gene is TRBV2, the J gene TRBJ1-3; a possible D gene is TRBD1 (5 bases). This CDR3 is built from 15 residues. The germline V and J ends were trimmed by 3 bases and 4 bases, with 13 bases remaining between them. In germline, CDR1 is SNHLY, CDR2 FYNNEI. For the CDR3, the DNA is TGTGCCAGCAGTGACAAGGGGTCCGGAGGAAACACCATATATTTT. Its protein product is CASSDKGSGGNTIYF. The full variable domain, completed using reference TRBV2 and TRBJ1-3, is EPEVTQTPSHQVTQMGQEVILRCVPISNHLYFYWYRQILGQKVEFLVSFYNNEISEKSEIFDDQFSVERPDGSNFTLKIRSTKLEDSAMYFCASSDKGSGGNTIYFGEGSWLTVV.

This clonotype rates as large. Since it is a stray read in a library aimed at alpha chains, this beta chain has a size that is not meaningful. The chain joins TRBV5-5 to TRBJ2-2; D is unclear. Per germline, CDR1 SGHKS and CDR2 YYEKEE (reference sequence). Trimming stripped 1 base from V and 1 base from J, with 11 bases between. This CDR3 has 16 amino acids. The CDR3 sequence is CASSLIPPLNTGELFF. CDR3 bases: TGTGCCAGCAGCTTGATACCTCCCTTGAACACCGGGGAGCTGTTTTTT.

By share of the sample, this clonotype is large. Being off target in a library aimed at alpha chains, this beta chain has a size of little meaning. This rearrangement joins TRBV18 to TRBJ1-1; no definite D call. The CDR3 extends over 16 amino acids. With 0 bases removed from V and 5 bases from J, the gap between germline ends came to 16 bases. Germline CDR1 and CDR2: KGHSH and LQKENI. The CDR3 coding sequence is TGTGCCAGCTCACCACCGCCACGAATTTCGGGAACTGAAGCTTTCTTT. Protein sequence: CASSPPPRISGTEAFF.

This clonotype is medium-sized by share. This beta chain is a stray sequence in a library constructed for alpha chains; its clone size is not meaningful. The J gene is TRBJ2-1, the V gene TRBV7-2; D may be TRBD2 (6 bases). The germline gives CDR1 SGHTA, CDR2 FQGNSA. CDR3 length: 13 amino acids. The V and J ends lost 1 base and 6 bases respectively, with 7 bases between them. CDR3 residues: CASSLVGSNEQFF. The CDR3 coding sequence is TGTGCCAGCAGCTTAGTCGGGAGCAATGAGCAGTTCTTC.

This clonotype is large in the sample. This beta chain is a stray read from a library made for alpha chains; its abundance is not meaningful. The rearrangement links TRBV7-9 to TRBJ2-7; D is perhaps TRBD2 (6 bases). The CDR3 length is 16 residues. From germline, CDR1 is SEHNR and CDR2 FQNEAQ (reference sequence). Trimming took off 2 bases at V and 0 bases at J, with 14 bases between the two ends. CDR3 sequence reads: CASSLLGGSSSYEQYF. Written as DNA, the CDR3 is TGTGCCAGCAGCTTATTGGGGGGTTCAAGCTCCTACGAGCAGTACTTC.

By sample share, this clonotype is medium-sized. This beta chain is off target for a library built for alpha chains, so its abundance means little. The chain joins TRBV24-1 to TRBJ2-3; no definite D call. Germline CDR1 and CDR2: KGHDR and SFDVKD. Trimming removed 6 bases from V and 4 bases from J, with 10 bases in between. CDR3 length: 13 amino acids. The CDR3 sequence: CATSHEVADTQYF. For the CDR3, the DNA is TGTGCCACCAGTCATGAGGTTGCAGATACGCAGTATTTT.

By its share, this clonotype is medium-sized (0.01 to 0.1%). This beta chain was picked up by a library intended for alpha chains and is off target, so its count carries little meaning. This chain joins TRBV28 and TRBJ1-1; D is unresolved. V was shortened by 3 bases and J by 1 base, with 3 bases between the two germline ends. The germline CDR1 and CDR2 sequences are MDHEN and SYDVKM. This CDR3 contains 12 residues. In DNA, the CDR3 is TGTGCCAGCAGTTTTTGGAACACTGAAGCTTTCTTT. Translating gives CASSFWNTEAFF.

This clonotype was seen ten or more times. The library was designed around alpha chains, so this beta chain is a stray read whose abundance carries little weight. The chain carries TRBV27 and TRBJ2-3; 9 bases match TRBD1. This CDR3 contains 18 residues. V lost 7 bases to trimming and J lost 0 bases; unmatched junction nucleotides: 14. Germline V gene data show CDR1 as MNHEY and CDR2 as SMNVEV (reference sequence). CDR3 amino acids: CASTGQGPFGFSTDTQYF. The CDR3 DNA follows: TGTGCCAGCACGGGACAGGGACCCTTCGGGTTTAGCACAGATACGCAGTATTTT.

This clonotype was found many times. The library was designed around alpha chains, so this beta chain is a stray read whose abundance carries little weight. The CDR3 sequence: CASSLGQFYEQYF. The CDR3 DNA reads TGTGCCAGCAGCTTGGGACAGTTCTACGAGCAGTACTTC. The chain is built from TRBV7-9 and TRBJ2-7; 7 bases align to TRBD1. Trimming took 3 bases from V and 3 from J; bases not matched to a gene: 2. The germline V gene encodes CDR1 SEHNR and CDR2 FQNEAQ (reference sequence). The CDR3 is 13 residues long.

This clonotype is labeled as medium-sized. This beta chain is an off-target read within a library intended for alpha chains, so its frequency means little. The CDR3 DNA reads TGCAGTGCTAGAGTTCCGGCTAGCGGGAGTCGCGAGCAGTACTTC. Residues: CSARVPASGSREQYF. The genes are TRBV20-1 and TRBJ2-7, with 10 bases matching TRBD2. Germline CDR1 and CDR2: DFQATT and SNEGSKA (reference sequence). There are 15 residues in the CDR3. V lost 1 base and J lost 6; bases outside the gene matches: 9.

This clonotype was detected many times. Within a library made for alpha chains, this beta chain is off target, and its count is uninformative. The gene calls are TRBV7-2 and TRBJ2-3; TRBD1 matches 7 bases. The CDR3 runs 15 residues. Trimming cost V 7 bases and J 1 base; bases outside gene matches: 8. Germline CDR1 and CDR2: SGHTA and FQGNSA. The CDR3 DNA reads as TGTGCCAGCACCGACAGGGTCGGAGGCACAGATACGCAGTATTTT. This encodes CASTDRVGGTDTQYF.

This clonotype was detected many times. This beta chain is off target for a library built for alpha chains, so its abundance means little. The V gene is TRBV6-2 or TRBV6-3, the J gene TRBJ2-3; 13 nucleotides agree with TRBD2. CDR1 is MNHEY and CDR2 is SVGEGT in the germline V gene. V trimming: 9 bases; J trimming: 3 bases; junction bases outside the gene matches: 9. CDR3 length equals 16 residues. The CDR3 loop is CASRIGGLAGTDTQYF. CDR3 DNA: TGTGCCAGTCGGATTGGGGGACTAGCGGGAACAGATACGCAGTATTTT.

As for this clonotype: Since the library was made to target alpha chains, this beta chain is a stray read and its abundance is not meaningful. The rearrangement joins TRBV12-3 or TRBV12-4 to TRBJ2-3; D ambiguous. Trimming removed 8 bases from V and 2 bases from J, with 17 bases in between. This CDR3 spans 15 amino acids. CDR3 in DNA: TGTGCCAGCGGGATCCGGGCGCGGATCACAGATACGCAGTATTTT. It specifies CASGIRARITDTQYF.

This clonotype was seen at least ten times. Little can be read into the size of this beta chain, an off-target read in a library designed for alpha chains. The chain links TRBV12-3 or TRBV12-4 to TRBJ2-3, with a weak D call TRBD1 (6 bases). V lost 2 bases to trimming and J lost 3 bases, with 12 bases between them. The CDR3 runs 15 residues. CDR3 in DNA: TGTGCCAGCAGTTTACAGGGGTCCCGAACAGATACGCAGTATTTT. It is translated as CASSLQGSRTDTQYF.